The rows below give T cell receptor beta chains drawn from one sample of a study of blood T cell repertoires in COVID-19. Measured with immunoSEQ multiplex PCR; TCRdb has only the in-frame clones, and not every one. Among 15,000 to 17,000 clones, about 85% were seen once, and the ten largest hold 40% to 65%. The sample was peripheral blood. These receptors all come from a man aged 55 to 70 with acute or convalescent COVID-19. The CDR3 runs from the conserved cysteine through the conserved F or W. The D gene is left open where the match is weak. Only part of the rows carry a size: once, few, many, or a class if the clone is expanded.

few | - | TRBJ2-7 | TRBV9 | TGTGCCAGCAGCGTAGGACCTGGGAGTAGCTCCTACGAGCAGTACTTC | CASSVGPGSSSYEQYF
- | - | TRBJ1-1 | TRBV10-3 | TGTGCCATCAGTGAGCCGGTAGCGGGGCCCACTGAAGCTTTCTTT | CAISEPVAGPTEAFF
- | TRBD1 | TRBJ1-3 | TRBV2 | TGTGCCAGCAGTGAACAGGGACAGGGTGGAAACACCATATATTTT | CASSEQGQGGNTIYF
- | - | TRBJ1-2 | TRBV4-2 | TGTGCCAGCAGCCAAGAAGTGGGGCAGGGGCAAAACTATGGCTACACCTTC | CASSQEVGQGQNYGYTF
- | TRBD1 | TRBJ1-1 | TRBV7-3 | TGTGCCAGCAGAAGGGGACAGGACTTGAACCGAGCTTTCTTT | CASRRGQDLNRAFF
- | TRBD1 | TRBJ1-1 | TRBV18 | TGTGCCAGCTCAGGTACAGGGGGCTCCGAGGGCACTGAAGCTTTCTTT | CASSGTGGSEGTEAFF
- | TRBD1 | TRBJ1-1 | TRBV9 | TGTGCCAGCAGCGCCCTAGGGGGCCAAACTGAAGCTTTCTTT | CASSALGGQTEAFF
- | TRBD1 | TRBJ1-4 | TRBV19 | TGTGCCAGTACTCAGGGCCGACAGGGAAGAGAAAAACTGTTTTTT | CASTQGRQGREKLFF
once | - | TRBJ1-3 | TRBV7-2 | TGTGCCAGCAGCTTTGACGACACGTCGCGAAACACCATATATTTT | CASSFDDTSRNTIYF
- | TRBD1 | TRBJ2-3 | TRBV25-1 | TGTGCCAGCAGTGAATATTCGACAGGGGGGTCCACAGATACGCAGTATTTT | CASSEYSTGGSTDTQYF
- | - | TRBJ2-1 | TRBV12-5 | TGTGCTAGTGGCGGAGGTCCCCCTTCCTACAATGAGCAGTTCTTC | CASGGGPPSYNEQFF
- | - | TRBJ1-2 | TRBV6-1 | TGTGCCAGCAGTGAAACACCTCAGTATGGCTACACCTTC | CASSETPQYGYTF
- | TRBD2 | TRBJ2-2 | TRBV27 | TGTGCCAGCATCCATCGGGGGGGTGGCACCGGGGAGCTGTTTTTT | CASIHRGGGTGELFF
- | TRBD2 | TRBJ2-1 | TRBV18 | TGTGCCAGCTCACCTAGCGGGGGGGCTTGGAACAATGAGCAGTTCTTC | CASSPSGGAWNNEQFF
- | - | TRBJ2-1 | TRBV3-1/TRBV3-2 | TGTGCCAGCAGCCAAGATCTTGAGGACAATGAGCAGTTCTTC | CASSQDLEDNEQFF
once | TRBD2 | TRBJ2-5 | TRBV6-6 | TGTGCCAGCAGGCTCGGGACTAGCGTCGTCGAGACCCAGTACTTC | CASRLGTSVVETQYF
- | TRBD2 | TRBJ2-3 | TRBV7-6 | TGTGCCAGCAGCTTAATGGTTGTGGCGGGGGTCCAAGTAGATACGCAGTATTTT | CASSLMVVAGVQVDTQYF
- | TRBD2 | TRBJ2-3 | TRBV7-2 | TGTGCCAGCAGCTTATCGGGGGGGCGGGCAGATACGCAGTATTTT | CASSLSGGRADTQYF
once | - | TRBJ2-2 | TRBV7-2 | TGTGCCAGCAGCCCACTTTCTCAGGGGTCCGGGGAGCTGTTTTTT | CASSPLSQGSGELFF
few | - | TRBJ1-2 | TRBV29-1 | TGCAGCGGCGACCAGCCCGGGGAAGGCTACACCTTC | CSGDQPGEGYTF
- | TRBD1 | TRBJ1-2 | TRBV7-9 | TGTGCCAGCAGCGGGAGGGGACAGGAGGGGCCTAACTATGGCTACACCTTC | CASSGRGQEGPNYGYTF
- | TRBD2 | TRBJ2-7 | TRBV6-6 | TGTGCCAGCAGTTACCGACTAGCGGGATCCGAGCAGTACTTC | CASSYRLAGSEQYF
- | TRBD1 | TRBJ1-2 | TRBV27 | TGTGCCAGCAGTTTAAGGGGTCGACAGGGGTCGTCGCGGAGTGGCTACACCTTC | CASSLRGRQGSSRSGYTF
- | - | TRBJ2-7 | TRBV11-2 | TGTGCCAGTCCCCAACACCCCTACGAGCAGTACTTC | CASPQHPYEQYF
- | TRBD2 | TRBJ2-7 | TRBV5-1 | TGCGCCAGCAGGACGACTAGCGAGAACCGGTACTACGAGCAGTACTTC | CASRTTSENRYYEQYF
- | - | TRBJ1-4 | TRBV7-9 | TGTGCCAGCGGCCCGAATGAAAAACTGTTTTTT | CASGPNEKLFF
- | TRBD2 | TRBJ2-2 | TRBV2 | TGTGCCAGCAGTGGTCTAGCGGGGGGTAACACCGGGGAGCTGTTTTTT | CASSGLAGGNTGELFF
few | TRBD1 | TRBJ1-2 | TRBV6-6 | TGTGCCAGCAGTCGTGGACAGGGGGGGGTGTCCACCTTC | CASSRGQGGVSTF
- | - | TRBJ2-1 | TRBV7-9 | TGTGCCAGCAGTTCCGAACTCCATGAGCAGTTCTTC | CASSSELHEQFF
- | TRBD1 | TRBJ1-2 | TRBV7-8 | TGTGCCAGCAGCTTAATCCTCGGACAGGAAGCTAACTATGGCTACACCTTC | CASSLILGQEANYGYTF
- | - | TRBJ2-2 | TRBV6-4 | TGTGCCAGCAGTCAGAGCGGCACCGGGGAGCTGTTTTTT | CASSQSGTGELFF
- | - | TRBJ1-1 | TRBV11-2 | TGTGCCAGCAGCGACGCAGGGGAAGCTTTCTTT | CASSDAGEAFF
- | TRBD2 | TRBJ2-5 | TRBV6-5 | TGTGCCAGCAGTCAGTTAGCGGGAGCTGAGACCCAGTACTTC | CASSQLAGAETQYF
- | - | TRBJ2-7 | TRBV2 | TGTGCCAGCAGTGAAGCATCGGGCGAGCAGTACTTC | CASSEASGEQYF
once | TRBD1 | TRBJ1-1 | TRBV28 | TGTGCCAGCAGTCCCCACAGGGGACTGAACACTGAAGCTTTCTTT | CASSPHRGLNTEAFF
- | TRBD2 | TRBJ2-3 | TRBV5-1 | TGCGCCAGCAGCCGAACGGGGGGTAGCACAGATACGCAGTATTTT | CASSRTGGSTDTQYF
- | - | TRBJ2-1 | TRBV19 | TGTGCCAGTAGTACCTCGTCGGGGACAACGGGTGAGCAGTTCTTC | CASSTSSGTTGEQFF
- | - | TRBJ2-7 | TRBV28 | TGTGCCAGCACCGGACTCACCTACGAGCAGTACTTC | CASTGLTYEQYF
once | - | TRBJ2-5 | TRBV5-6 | TGTGCCAGCAGCTTGTTTGGGTGGGCCGCACAAGAGACCCAGTACTTC | CASSLFGWAAQETQYF
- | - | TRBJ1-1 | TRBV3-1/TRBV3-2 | TGTGCCAGCACCCAGCACGGGGAGAACACTGAAGCTTTCTTT | CASTQHGENTEAFF
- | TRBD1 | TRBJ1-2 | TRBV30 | TGTGCCTGGAGTGGGGGACAGTATGGCTACACCTTC | CAWSGGQYGYTF
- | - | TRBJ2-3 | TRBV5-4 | TGTGCCAGCAGCTTGGCCGGGGGGCTGGCTATGGATACGCAGTATTTT | CASSLAGGLAMDTQYF
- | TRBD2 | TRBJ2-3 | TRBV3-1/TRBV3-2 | TGTGCCAGCAGCCAATTGAATAGCGGGCCGAGCACAGATACGCAGTATTTT | CASSQLNSGPSTDTQYF
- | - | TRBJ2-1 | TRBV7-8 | TGTGCCAGCAGCTTAGCTGCGGGTAGCCTCTACAATGAGCAGTTCTTC | CASSLAAGSLYNEQFF
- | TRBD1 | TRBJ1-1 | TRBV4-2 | TGTGCCAGCAGCCCCGGGACAGGGTTGGGAATGAACACTGAAGCTTTCTTT | CASSPGTGLGMNTEAFF
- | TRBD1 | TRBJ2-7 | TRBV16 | TGTGCCAGCAGCCAAGACAGGGAAGGCGAGCAGTACTTC | CASSQDREGEQYF
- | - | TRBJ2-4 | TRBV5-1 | TGCGCCAGCAGCTGGGGCGCAGGCGGCAAAAACATTCAGTACTTC | CASSWGAGGKNIQYF